This T cell receptor beta chain was documented in a study of beta chain features in type 1 diabetes. CDR1 is SEHNR, CDR2 FQNEAQ, per germline (reference sequence). The CDR3 has 14 amino acids. Unmatched junction bases numbered 3, after V lost 3 bases and J lost 4 bases. Expressed TCRB transcripts were sequenced after all isolated RNA was converted to cDNA. This table comes from immunoSEQ multiplex PCR, and its TCRdb copy is limited to in-frame clones, with some not included. The sample consists of under 350,000 clones, under 8.5% of them appearing once. This clone was counted at least ten times. The sequence derives from a woman in her late teens or twenties in good health. The material sequenced was central memory CD4+ T cells from blood. The chain links TRBV7-9 to TRBJ2-1, with 7 nucleotides matching TRBD2. CDR3 residues: CASSFREAYNEQFF. CDR3 DNA: TGTGCCAGCAGCTTCCGGGAGGCTTACAATGAGCAGTTCTTC. The full variable domain, its missing parts supplied by reference TRBV7-9 and TRBJ2-1, is DTGVSQNPRHKITKRGQNVTFRCDPISEHNRLYWYRQTLGQGPEFLTYFQNEAQLEKSRLLSDRFSAERPKGSFSTLEIQRTEQGDSAMYLCASSFREAYNEQFFGPGTRLTVL.